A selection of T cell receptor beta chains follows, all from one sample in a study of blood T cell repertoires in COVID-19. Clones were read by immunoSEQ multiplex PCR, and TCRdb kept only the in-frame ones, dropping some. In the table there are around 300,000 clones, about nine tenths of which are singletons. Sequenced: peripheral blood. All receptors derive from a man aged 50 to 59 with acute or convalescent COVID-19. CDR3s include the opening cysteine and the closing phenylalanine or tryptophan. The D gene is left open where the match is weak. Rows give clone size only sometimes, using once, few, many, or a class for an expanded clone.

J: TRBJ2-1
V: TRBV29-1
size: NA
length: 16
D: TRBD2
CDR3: CSAEGGGPIYYNEQFF
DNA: TGCAGCGCCGAAGGCGGGGGGCCCATCTACTACAATGAGCAGTTCTTC

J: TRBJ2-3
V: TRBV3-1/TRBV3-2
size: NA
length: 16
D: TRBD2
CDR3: CASSQEASGRTDTQYF
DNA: TGTGCCAGCAGCCAAGAGGCTAGCGGACGCACAGATACGCAGTATTTT

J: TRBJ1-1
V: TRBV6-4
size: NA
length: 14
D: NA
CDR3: CASSDREGSTEAFF
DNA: TGTGCCAGCAGTGACAGGGAAGGGAGCACTGAAGCTTTCTTT

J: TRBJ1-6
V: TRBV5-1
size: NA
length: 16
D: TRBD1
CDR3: CASSLRQGGDNSPLHF
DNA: TGCGCCAGCAGCTTGAGGCAGGGGGGTGATAATTCACCCCTCCACTTT

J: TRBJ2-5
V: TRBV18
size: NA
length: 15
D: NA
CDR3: CASSPSMTDWETQYF
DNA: TGTGCCAGCTCACCTTCAATGACAGACTGGGAGACCCAGTACTTC

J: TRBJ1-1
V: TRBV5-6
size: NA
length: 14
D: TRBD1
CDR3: CASSFKHRGTEAFF
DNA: TGTGCCAGCAGTTTCAAACACAGGGGAACTGAAGCTTTCTTT

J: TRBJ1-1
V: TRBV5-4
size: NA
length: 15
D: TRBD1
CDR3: CASSSTRGPNTEAFF
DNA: TGTGCCAGCAGCTCAACCAGGGGGCCGAACACTGAAGCTTTCTTT

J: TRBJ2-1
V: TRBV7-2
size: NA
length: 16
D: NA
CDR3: CASSWAGAGANNEQFF
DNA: TGTGCCAGCAGCTGGGCTGGGGCGGGGGCCAACAATGAGCAGTTCTTC

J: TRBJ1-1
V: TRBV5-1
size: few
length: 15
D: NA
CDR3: CASSPWTQRGTEAFF
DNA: TGCGCCAGCAGCCCCTGGACTCAGCGGGGGACTGAAGCTTTCTTT

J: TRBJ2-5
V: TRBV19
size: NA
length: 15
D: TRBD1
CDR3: CASSLSRQGRETQYF
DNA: TGTGCCAGTAGTCTCTCCAGACAGGGGAGGGAGACCCAGTACTTC

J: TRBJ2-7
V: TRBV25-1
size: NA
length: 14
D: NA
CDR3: CASSGLLAAHEQYF
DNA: TGTGCCAGCAGTGGGCTGTTAGCTGCCCACGAGCAGTACTTC

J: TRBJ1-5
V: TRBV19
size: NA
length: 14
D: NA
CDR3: CASTRHNSNQPQHF
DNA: TGTGCCAGTACCCGACACAATAGCAATCAGCCCCAGCATTTT

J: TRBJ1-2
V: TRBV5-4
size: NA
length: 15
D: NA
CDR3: CASSDGQRPHYGYTF
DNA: TGTGCCAGCAGCGACGGACAGAGGCCCCACTATGGCTACACCTTC

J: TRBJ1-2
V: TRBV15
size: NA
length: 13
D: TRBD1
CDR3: CATSRRQGQGYTF
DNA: TGTGCCACCAGCAGAAGACAGGGACAAGGCTACACCTTC

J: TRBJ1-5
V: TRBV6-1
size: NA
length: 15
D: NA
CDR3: CASSEWGAGNQPQHF
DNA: TGTGCCAGCAGTGAGTGGGGCGCGGGCAATCAGCCCCAGCATTTT

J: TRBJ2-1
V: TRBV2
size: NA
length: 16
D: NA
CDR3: CASSDPRARTYNEQFF
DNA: TGTGCCAGCAGCGACCCGAGGGCCAGGACCTACAATGAGCAGTTCTTC

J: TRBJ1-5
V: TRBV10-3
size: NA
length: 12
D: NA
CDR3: CAISDGLQPQHF
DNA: TGTGCCATCAGTGACGGTTTACAGCCCCAGCATTTT

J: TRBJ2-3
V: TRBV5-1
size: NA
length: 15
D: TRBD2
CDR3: CASSSLAGGTDTQYF
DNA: TGCGCCAGCAGCTCCTTAGCGGGGGGCACAGATACGCAGTATTTT

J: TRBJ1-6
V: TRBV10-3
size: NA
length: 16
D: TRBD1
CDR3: CAISESSGTGYSPLHF
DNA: TGTGCCATCAGTGAGTCTTCCGGGACAGGTTATTCACCCCTCCACTTT

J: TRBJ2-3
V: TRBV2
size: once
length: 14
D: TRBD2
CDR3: CASSRLADQDTQYF
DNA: TGTGCCAGCAGCCGACTAGCGGACCAAGATACGCAGTATTTT

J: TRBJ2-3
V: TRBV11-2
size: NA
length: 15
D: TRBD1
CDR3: CASSLATGQGRTQYF
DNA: TGTGCCAGCAGTTTAGCGACGGGACAGGGGCGTACGCAGTATTTT

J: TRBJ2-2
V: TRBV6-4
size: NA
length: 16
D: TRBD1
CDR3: CASSDSAGGVAGELFF
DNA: TGTGCCAGCAGTGACTCGGCAGGGGGCGTCGCCGGGGAGCTGTTTTTT

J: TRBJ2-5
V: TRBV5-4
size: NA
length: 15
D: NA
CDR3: CASSLKQGRGETQYF
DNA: TGTGCCAGCAGCCTTAAACAGGGACGAGGGGAGACCCAGTACTTC

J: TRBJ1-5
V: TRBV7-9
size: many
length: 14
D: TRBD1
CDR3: CASSLGQGKQPQHF
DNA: TGTGCCAGCAGCTTAGGACAGGGAAAACAGCCCCAGCATTTT

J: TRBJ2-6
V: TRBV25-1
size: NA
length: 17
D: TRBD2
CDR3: CASSDLRGGAGANVLTF
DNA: TGTGCCAGCAGTGACCTTAGGGGAGGGGCTGGGGCCAACGTCCTGACTTTC

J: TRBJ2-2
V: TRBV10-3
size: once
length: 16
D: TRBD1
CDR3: CAISDQGQGRTGELFF
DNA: TGTGCCATCAGTGACCAGGGACAGGGGAGAACCGGGGAGCTGTTTTTT

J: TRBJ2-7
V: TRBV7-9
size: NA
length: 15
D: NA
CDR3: CASSFGQGNPYEQYF
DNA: TGTGCCAGCAGCTTTGGGCAGGGGAATCCCTACGAGCAGTACTTC

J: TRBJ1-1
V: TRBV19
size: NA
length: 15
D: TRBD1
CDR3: CASGQGAFRNTEAFF
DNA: TGTGCCAGTGGACAGGGGGCGTTTAGAAACACTGAAGCTTTCTTT

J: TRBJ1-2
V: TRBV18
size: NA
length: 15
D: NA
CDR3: CASSPTTGEDYGYTF
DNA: TGTGCCAGCTCACCTACCACTGGAGAGGACTATGGCTACACCTTC

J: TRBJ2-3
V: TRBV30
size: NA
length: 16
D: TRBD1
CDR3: CAWSVPGQRFTDTQYF
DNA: TGTGCCTGGAGTGTCCCGGGACAGCGCTTCACAGATACGCAGTATTTT

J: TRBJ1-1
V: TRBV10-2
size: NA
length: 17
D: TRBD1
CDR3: CASSDPGQGRMNTEAFF
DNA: TGCGCCAGCAGTGATCCTGGACAGGGGAGAATGAACACTGAAGCTTTCTTT

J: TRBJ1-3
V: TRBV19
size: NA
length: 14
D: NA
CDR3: CASSISVYGNTIYF
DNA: TGTGCCAGTAGTATCAGCGTTTATGGAAACACCATATATTTT

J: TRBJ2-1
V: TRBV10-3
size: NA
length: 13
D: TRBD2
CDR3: CAISGGTINEQFF
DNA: TGTGCCATCAGTGGCGGGACTATAAATGAGCAGTTCTTC

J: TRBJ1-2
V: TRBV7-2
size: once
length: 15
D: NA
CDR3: CASSLGQTSNYGYTF
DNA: TGTGCCAGCAGCCTCGGACAGACCTCTAACTATGGCTACACCTTC

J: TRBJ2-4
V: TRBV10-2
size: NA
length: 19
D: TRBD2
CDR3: CASSAVPGLAGGSKNIQYF
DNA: TGCGCCAGCAGTGCGGTCCCGGGACTAGCGGGGGGATCCAAAAACATTCAGTACTTC

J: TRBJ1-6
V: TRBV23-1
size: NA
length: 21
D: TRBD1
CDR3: CASSQSSGTGAMSSYNSPLHF
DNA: TGCGCCAGCAGTCAATCGTCTGGGACAGGGGCGATGAGCTCCTATAATTCACCCCTCCACTTT

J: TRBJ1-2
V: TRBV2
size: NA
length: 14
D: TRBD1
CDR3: CASSVQGEIGGYTF
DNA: TGTGCCAGCAGTGTACAGGGGGAAATTGGGGGCTACACCTTC

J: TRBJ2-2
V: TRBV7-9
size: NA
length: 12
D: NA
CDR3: CASGGRTGELFF
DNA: TGTGCCAGCGGAGGGCGCACCGGGGAGCTGTTTTTT

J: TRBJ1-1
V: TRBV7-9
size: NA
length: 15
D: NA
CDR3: CASSPSNFLNTEAFF
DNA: TGTGCCAGCAGCCCCTCCAACTTCTTAAACACTGAAGCTTTCTTT

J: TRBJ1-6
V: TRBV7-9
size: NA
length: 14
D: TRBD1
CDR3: CASSLGTGHSPLHF
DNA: TGTGCCAGCAGCTTAGGGACAGGCCATTCACCCCTCCACTTT

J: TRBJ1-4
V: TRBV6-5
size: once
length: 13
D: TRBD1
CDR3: CASSPQGGEKLFF
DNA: TGTGCCAGCAGTCCACAGGGGGGCGAAAAACTGTTTTTT

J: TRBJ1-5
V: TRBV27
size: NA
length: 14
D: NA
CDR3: CASSGGYSNQPQHF
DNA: TGTGCCAGCAGCGGGGGGTATAGCAATCAGCCCCAGCATTTT

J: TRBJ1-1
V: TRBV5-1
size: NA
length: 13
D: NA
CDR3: CASSRGDNTEAFF
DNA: TGCGCCAGCAGCCGGGGGGATAACACTGAAGCTTTCTTT

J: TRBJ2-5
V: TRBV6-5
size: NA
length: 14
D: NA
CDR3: CASSYSSGLETQYF
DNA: TGTGCCAGCAGTTACTCTTCCGGGTTGGAGACCCAGTACTTC

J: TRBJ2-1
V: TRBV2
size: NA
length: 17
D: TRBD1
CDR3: CASSPTVGDRVNNEQFF
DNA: TGTGCCAGCAGCCCTACGGTAGGGGACAGGGTTAACAATGAGCAGTTCTTC

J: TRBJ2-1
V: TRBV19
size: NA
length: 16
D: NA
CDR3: CASSIDHGGANNEQFF
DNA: TGTGCCAGTAGTATAGATCATGGAGGGGCCAACAATGAGCAGTTCTTC

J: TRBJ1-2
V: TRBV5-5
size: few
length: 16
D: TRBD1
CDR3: CASSLLAGGNKYGYTF
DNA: TGTGCCAGCAGCTTGCTGGCAGGGGGCAATAAGTATGGCTACACCTTC

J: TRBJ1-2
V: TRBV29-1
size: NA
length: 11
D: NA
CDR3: CSVFSGYGYTF
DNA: TGCAGCGTTTTCAGTGGTTATGGCTACACCTTC

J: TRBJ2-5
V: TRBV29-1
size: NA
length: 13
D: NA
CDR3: CSVANKLQETQYF
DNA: TGCAGCGTTGCCAACAAGTTACAAGAGACCCAGTACTTC

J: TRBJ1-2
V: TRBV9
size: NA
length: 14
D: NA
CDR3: CASSPGGNNYGYTF
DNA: TGTGCCAGCAGCCCCGGGGGAAATAACTATGGCTACACCTTC

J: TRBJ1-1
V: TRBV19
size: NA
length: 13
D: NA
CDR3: CASRAGGGTEAFF
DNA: TGTGCCAGTAGGGCCGGGGGGGGCACTGAAGCTTTCTTT

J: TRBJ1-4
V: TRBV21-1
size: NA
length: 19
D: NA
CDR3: CASSNSRKDRGRRYEKLFF
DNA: TGTGCCAGCAGCAACTCGAGAAAAGACAGGGGGCGGCGGTATGAAAAACTGTTTTTT

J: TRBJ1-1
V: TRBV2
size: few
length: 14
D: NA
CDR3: CASRRQSMNTEAFF
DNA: TGTGCCAGCAGGCGACAGAGCATGAACACTGAAGCTTTCTTT

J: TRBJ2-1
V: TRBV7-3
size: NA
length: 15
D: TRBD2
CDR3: CASSFSGGAYNEQFF
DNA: TGTGCCAGCAGCTTCAGCGGGGGGGCGTACAATGAGCAGTTCTTC